The 12 T cell receptor beta chains reported below all come from one sample, sequenced in a study of blood T cell repertoires in COVID-19. Generated by immunoSEQ multiplex PCR, the TCRdb table keeps only in-frame clones and is missing some. This repertoire shows about 210,000 clones, around four fifths found once; its top ten account for about 8.1%. Material: peripheral blood. Receptor source: a woman aged 50 to 60 with acute or convalescent COVID-19.

The chain has TRBV29-1 and TRBJ1-2; D is unclear. V dropped 5 bases and J dropped 4 bases, with 8 bases sitting between them. Germline assignment: CDR1 SQVTM and CDR2 ANQGSEA. The CDR3 totals 11 residues. The CDR3 DNA follows: TGCAGCGTTAGAGGAGGCTATGGCTACACCTTC. This gives the protein CSVRGGYGYTF.

There are a few counts of this clone. The gene calls are TRBV11-3 and TRBJ2-1; TRBD2 matches at 13 bases. Germline lookup yields CDR1 SGHNT and CDR2 YENEEA. The CDR3 length is 19 residues. V lost 1 base, J lost 7 bases, and 13 bases stayed unmatched. CDR3 region: CASSLVGPGLAGKENEQFF. Written as DNA, the CDR3 is TGTGCCAGCAGCTTAGTAGGTCCGGGACTAGCGGGAAAGGAGAATGAGCAGTTCTTC.

This clone was counted a few times. J is TRBJ2-7 and V is TRBV28; the D gene is possibly TRBD2 (5 bases). The CDR3 covers 19 residues. CDR1 is MDHEN, CDR2 SYDVKM, per germline. Trimming shortened V by 3 bases and J by 2 bases, and 26 bases separated the two germline ends. The CDR3 loop reads CASSLSLMRGRLPTYEQYF. The CDR3 nucleotides are TGTGCCAGCAGTTTGTCATTGATGAGAGGGAGACTCCCCACCTACGAGCAGTACTTC.

This clone was observed a few times. CDR3 amino acids: CASTRTESSYNEQFF. In nucleotides, the CDR3 is TGTGCCAGCACCCGAACTGAGAGCTCCTACAATGAGCAGTTCTTC. The J gene is TRBJ2-1, the V gene TRBV2; D gene unclear. The CDR3 extends over 15 amino acids. Trimming removed 7 bases at V and 0 bases at J, with 13 bases between. Germline V gene data show CDR1 as SNHLY and CDR2 as FYNNEI. The entire variable domain, with the rest obtained from reference TRBV2 and TRBJ2-1, is as follows: EPEVTQTPSHQVTQMGQEVILRCVPISNHLYFYWYRQILGQKVEFLVSFYNNEISEKSEIFDDQFSVERPDGSNFTLKIRSTKLEDSAMYFCASTRTESSYNEQFFGPGTRLTVL.

This sequence joins TRBV19 and TRBJ1-2; TRBD1 matches 9 bases. This CDR3 is 15 amino acids long. After removal of 3 bases from V and 5 bases from J, the junction contained 7 bases not matched to a gene. Germline V gene sequence: CDR1 LNHDA, CDR2 SQIVND (reference sequence). The CDR3 loop is CASSMRTGAEYGYTF. The CDR3 DNA reads TGTGCCAGTAGTATGAGGACAGGGGCGGAATATGGCTACACCTTC.

In this sample, this clone turned up many times. The V call is TRBV4-1, the J call TRBJ2-2; D is ambiguous. There are 15 residues in the CDR3. Trimming removed 4 bases from V and 3 bases from J, with 12 bases in between. Germline lookup yields CDR1 MGHRA and CDR2 YSYEKL. This CDR3 is CASSLGGGYTGELFF. Written as DNA, the CDR3 is TGCGCCAGCAGCCTAGGTGGCGGATACACCGGGGAGCTGTTTTTT.

The chain couples TRBV10-2 to TRBJ2-1; 8 nucleotides match TRBD1. The CDR3 is 14 residues long. The ends lost 6 bases at V and 8 bases at J; junction bases unmatched: 9. Germline CDR1 reads WSHSY; CDR2 reads SAAADI. The CDR3, as DNA: TGCGCCAGCAGCTCGAGACAGGGGATCGATGAGCAGTTCTTC. It is translated as CASSSRQGIDEQFF.

V usage is TRBV6-5 and J usage is TRBJ1-1; D may be TRBD1 (5 bases). Trimming stripped 8 bases from V and 0 bases from J, with 13 bases between. This CDR3 is 14 amino acids long. CDR1 and CDR2 from the germline V gene are MNHEY and SVGAGI. The CDR3 spells CASGKTALNTEAFF. In nucleotides, the CDR3 is TGTGCCAGCGGTAAGACAGCATTGAACACTGAAGCTTTCTTT.

V gene TRBV7-9 combines with J gene TRBJ1-2; D may be TRBD1 (5 bases). The CDR3 is made up of 16 amino acids. CDR1 and CDR2 (germline): SEHNR, FQNEAQ (reference sequence). Trimming removed 5 bases at V and 4 bases at J, with 20 bases between. The chain's CDR3 is CASSQQAGVRSYGYTF. The CDR3 nucleotides read TGTGCCAGCAGCCAACAGGCGGGGGTACGGTCCTATGGCTACACCTTC.

About this clone: Different DNA sequences within this sample yield the same CDR3. The chain combines TRBV5-1 with TRBJ2-5, with D hard to call. Per the germline V gene, CDR1 is SGHRS and CDR2 is YFSETQ. V was clipped by 0 bases and J by 1 base, with 13 bases between them. The CDR3 covers 16 residues. DNA for the CDR3: TGCGCCAGCAGCTTGGGGCTGGCAGGCCGCCAAGAGACCCAGTACTTC. Its protein is CASSLGLAGRQETQYF.

The V and J genes are TRBV5-1 and TRBJ1-6, with 7 bases lining up with TRBD1. This CDR3 spans 14 amino acids. Germline trimming cut 0 bases from V and 8 bases from J; bases unmatched to any gene: 2. Germline loops: CDR1 SGHRS, CDR2 YFSETQ. This CDR3 is CASSLGQGDSPLHF. The CDR3 DNA follows: TGCGCCAGCAGCTTGGGCCAGGGGGATTCACCCCTCCACTTT.

This chain joins TRBV5-1 and TRBJ2-3; 8 nucleotides align to TRBD2. With 7 bases clipped from V and 2 bases from J, the junction kept 6 bases outside the gene matches. Germline values: CDR1 SGHRS, CDR2 YFSETQ. The CDR3 extends over 14 amino acids. This CDR3 reads CASSPGGTTDTQYF. The CDR3 DNA follows: TGCGCCAGCTCTCCGGGAGGGACCACAGATACGCAGTATTTT.